The 24 T cell receptor beta chains given below trace back to one sample, sequenced in a study of T cells in Graves' hyperthyroidism and ophthalmopathy. It was RNA transcripts that yielded the amplified TCR beta CDR3 regions. HTBI primers drove first-round RT-PCR of the TCR CDR3. Each CDR3 protein gets one entry after TCRdb re-called the multiplex PCR reads with MiXCR. Among about 620,000 distinct CDR3 sequences, about 16% were seen once, and the ten largest hold approximately 3.9%. The sample was blood. These receptors were taken from a woman in her twenties or thirties with Graves' hyperthyroidism.

This clonotype came up many times. The chain combines TRBV27 with TRBJ1-5, with TRBD1 matching 8 bases. This CDR3 comprises 17 residues. After removal of 1 base from V and 5 bases from J, the junction contained 10 bases not matched to a gene. The germline V gene has CDR1 MNHEY and CDR2 SMNVEV (reference sequence). The CDR3, as DNA: TGTGCCAGCAGTTTATTATTGACAGGGGTAAAAGATCAGCCCCAGCATTTT. Amino acid sequence: CASSLLLTGVKDQPQHF.

The genes are TRBV6-1 and TRBJ1-6, with 9 bases lining up with TRBD1. Looked up from germline, CDR1 is MNHNS and CDR2 is SASEGT. The CDR3 sequence is 13 residues long. Germline trimming cut 9 bases from V and 7 bases from J; bases unmatched to any gene: 4. The DNA of the CDR3 is TGTGCCAGTAACGACAGGGGGAATTCACCCCTCCACTTT. Translated: CASNDRGNSPLHF.

This clonotype was picked up many times. CDR3 loop: CASSYSRPSLPSGANVLTF. The CDR3 bases are TGTGCCAGCAGCTATAGTCGGCCCAGCCTCCCCTCTGGGGCCAACGTCCTGACTTTC. V usage is TRBV7-2 and J usage is TRBJ2-6; no definite D call. The CDR3 totals 19 residues. Germline assignment: CDR1 SGHTA and CDR2 FQGNSA. Between the trimmed V and J ends, which lost 4 bases and 0 bases, there was a span of 19 bases.

In its sample, this clonotype was seen many times. The chain uses TRBV13 and TRBJ2-7; D might be TRBD1 or TRBD2, each matching 5 bases. V lost 2 bases and J lost 2, with 16 bases in between. The CDR3 is made up of 16 amino acids. The germline V gene has CDR1 PRHDT and CDR2 FYEKMQ (reference sequence). The CDR3 protein is CASSLFATEGPYEQYF. CDR3 coding DNA: TGTGCCAGCAGCTTATTCGCGACTGAGGGGCCCTACGAGCAGTACTTC.

This clonotype was seen at least ten times. The chain links TRBV5-6 to TRBJ1-6, with 7 bases matching TRBD1. CDR3 length equals 19 residues. From germline, CDR1 is SGHDT and CDR2 YYEEEE. The V and J ends lost 3 bases and 0 bases, in that order; junction bases with no gene match: 12. The CDR3 is CASSSLPPTGSSYNSPLHF. Here the CDR3 DNA reads TGTGCCAGCAGCTCCCTACCGCCGACAGGGAGCTCCTATAATTCACCCCTCCACTTT.

This clonotype was picked up many times. The chain recombines TRBV11-2 with TRBJ2-1; 10 nucleotides line up with TRBD2. The CDR3 contains 16 residues. Germline V gives CDR1 SGHAT, CDR2 FQNNGV. V shed 1 base and J 3 bases; nucleotides not matched to a gene: 3. The CDR3 DNA is TGTGCCAGCAGCTTAGGGGGGACTAGCGTCTACAATGAGCAGTTCTTC. It specifies CASSLGGTSVYNEQFF.

The chain is built from TRBV12-3 or TRBV12-4 and TRBJ2-1; 8 bases line up with TRBD1. J was trimmed by 9 bases and V by 7 bases; bases with no gene match: 8. The CDR3 covers 13 residues. DNA of the CDR3: TGTGCCAGCACGGGTGCAGGGGGCCTTGAGCAGTTCTTC. This translates into CASTGAGGLEQFF.

This clonotype was seen repeatedly, ten times or more. This CDR3 is CAISPREGETQYF. In nucleotides, the CDR3 is TGTGCCATCAGTCCCAGGGAAGGAGAGACCCAGTACTTC. This chain uses TRBV10-3 with TRBJ2-5; possibly TRBD1 for D (5 bases). With 5 bases removed from V and 4 bases from J, the gap between germline ends came to 11 bases. Germline loops: CDR1 ENHRY, CDR2 SYGVKD. The CDR3 length is 13 residues.

The chain couples TRBV2 to TRBJ1-1; D unresolved. The V and J ends lost 5 bases and 7 bases respectively, with 8 bases between them. CDR3 length: 11 amino acids. Germline V lookup: CDR1 SNHLY, CDR2 FYNNEI. The CDR3 DNA reads as TGTGCCAGCAGTTCCGTAAATGAAGCTTTCTTT. It codes for CASSSVNEAFF.

The chain joins TRBV4-2 to TRBJ1-1; TRBD1 aligns across 9 bases. The CDR3 is 16 residues long. V lost 0 bases to trimming and J lost 4 bases; unmatched junction nucleotides: 6. CDR1 and CDR2 (germline): LGHNA, YNFKEQ. The CDR3 loop reads CASSQDNRGLGTEAFF. The CDR3 nucleotides are TGTGCCAGCAGCCAAGATAACAGGGGGCTAGGCACTGAAGCTTTCTTT.

This clonotype came up many times. V is TRBV11-3 and J is TRBJ2-7; 9 nucleotides agree with TRBD2. The CDR3 has 13 residues. Germline CDR1 reads SGHNT; CDR2 reads YENEEA. Germline trimming cut 5 bases from V and 5 bases from J; bases unmatched to any gene: 4. CDR3 region: CASSQGLADEQYF. The CDR3 nucleotides read TGTGCCAGCAGCCAGGGACTAGCCGACGAGCAGTACTTC.

This clonotype was counted a few times. The junction does not match germline at one end; this may be a read error. The chain recombines TRBV3-1 with TRBJ1-2, with 9 bases that match TRBD1. CDR1 is LGHDT and CDR2 is YNNKEL in the germline V gene (reference sequence). The CDR3 is made up of 15 amino acids. The CDR3 loop reads CASSHTPGQGRGCTF. DNA of the CDR3: TGTGCCAGCAGCCATACCCCGGGACAGGGAAGAGGCTGCACCTTC.

The chain has TRBV5-4 and TRBJ1-2, with 7 positions matching TRBD1. CDR1 is SGHNT, CDR2 YYREEE, per germline (reference sequence). Losses at the gene ends were 0 bases for V and 3 bases for J; bases not matched to a gene: 5. The CDR3 runs 15 residues. Here the CDR3 reads CASSLGRDRDYGYTF. DNA for the CDR3: TGTGCCAGCAGCTTGGGCCGGGACAGAGACTATGGCTACACCTTC.

The CDR3 region is CATSSPQGLDEQYF. The CDR3 DNA is TGTGCCACCAGCAGCCCACAGGGTTTGGACGAGCAGTACTTC. This sequence joins TRBV15 and TRBJ2-7; D possibly corresponds to TRBD1 (6 bases). The germline V and J ends were trimmed by 3 bases and 5 bases, with 14 bases remaining between them. CDR3 length equals 14 residues. Germline V gene data show CDR1 as LNHNV and CDR2 as YYDKDF (reference sequence).

In this sample, this clonotype turned up many times. CDR3 sequence reads: CSASLLAMDNEQFF. Written as DNA, the CDR3 is TGCAGTGCTAGTTTGCTAGCCATGGACAATGAGCAGTTCTTC. J is TRBJ2-1 and V is TRBV20-1; D is perhaps TRBD2 (5 bases). V lost 3 bases to trimming and J lost 5 bases, with 14 bases between them. Per germline, CDR1 DFQATT and CDR2 SNEGSKA (reference sequence). CDR3 size: 14 residues.

This clonotype appeared a few times. CDR3 in amino acids: CASSMGTENEQYF. The CDR3 bases are TGTGCCAGTAGTATGGGGACAGAGAACGAGCAGTACTTC. The V gene is TRBV19, the J gene TRBJ2-7; TRBD1 matches 7 bases. V shed 3 bases, J shed 5 bases, and the junction held 4 bases outside the gene matches. This CDR3 comprises 13 residues. The germline V gene has CDR1 LNHDA and CDR2 SQIVND (reference sequence).

Ten or more counts support this clonotype. V is TRBV12-3 or TRBV12-4 and J is TRBJ1-4, with D hard to call. This CDR3 contains 14 residues. V was trimmed by 9 bases and J by 0 bases, leaving 11 bases between them. This chain's CDR3 is CASKQDATNEKLFF. The CDR3 DNA reads as TGTGCCAGTAAACAAGATGCAACTAATGAAAAACTGTTTTTT.

This clonotype was observed many times. The V gene is TRBV12-3 or TRBV12-4, the J gene TRBJ1-6; 8 bases are shared with TRBD1. J lost 9 bases, V lost 5 bases, and 6 bases had no gene match. CDR3 size: 14 residues. Here the CDR3 reads CASSLQGDSSPLHF. In DNA, the CDR3 is TGTGCCAGCAGTCTACAGGGGGATAGTTCACCCCTCCACTTT.

This chain links TRBV30 with TRBJ2-1; D perhaps matches TRBD2 (6 bases). CDR3 length: 13 amino acids. Per the germline V gene, CDR1 is GTSNPN and CDR2 is SVGIG (reference sequence). V lost 8 bases and J 3 bases, leaving 14 bases between the germline ends. The CDR3 sequence: CASSRDFYNEQFF. CDR3 DNA: TGTGCCAGTAGTAGGGACTTCTACAATGAGCAGTTCTTC.

This sequence joins TRBV2 and TRBJ2-1; either TRBD1 or TRBD2 may supply D (5 bases each). This CDR3 has 14 amino acids. CDR1 SNHLY and CDR2 FYNNEI come from the germline V gene. V was trimmed by 6 bases and J by 4 bases, leaving 13 bases between them. The DNA for the CDR3 is TGTGCCAGCAGCGCCGGGACCAGATACAATGAGCAGTTCTTC. Translated: CASSAGTRYNEQFF.

This clonotype was recorded at least ten times. The chain links TRBV28 to TRBJ2-1; 10 nucleotides align to TRBD1. Germline loops: CDR1 MDHEN, CDR2 SYDVKM. This CDR3 is built from 23 residues. V gave up 5 bases and J gave up 1 base; unmatched junction bases: 26. The DNA of the CDR3 is TGTGCCAGCAGTCCCCAATACCCTTCTCCGGGACAGGGGATCGAGCTATCCTACAATGAGCAGTTCTTC. Translating it yields CASSPQYPSPGQGIELSYNEQFF. The full variable domain, in which reference TRBV28 and TRBJ2-1 provide the parts outside the CDR3, is DVKVTQSSRYLVKRTGEKVFLECVQDMDHENMFWYRQDPGLGLRLIYFSYDVKMKEKGDIPEGYSVSREKKERFSLILESASTNQTSMYLCASSPQYPSPGQGIELSYNEQFFGPGTRLTVL.

This clonotype was detected many times. V and J are TRBV28 and TRBJ1-1; no definite D call. V was cut by 3 bases and J by 3 bases, with 5 bases left in between. CDR1 is MDHEN and CDR2 is SYDVKM in the germline V gene. The CDR3 runs 12 residues. The DNA for the CDR3 is TGTGCCAGCAGTTTTGGATACACTGAAGCTTTCTTT. It codes for CASSFGYTEAFF.

V usage is TRBV28 and J usage is TRBJ2-3, with D uncertain. Trimming pared 6 bases from V and 2 bases from J, leaving 9 bases between. Germline assignment: CDR1 MDHEN and CDR2 SYDVKM. CDR3 size: 13 residues. The chain's CDR3 is CASRTPPTDTQYF. CDR3 nucleotides: TGTGCCAGCAGGACGCCACCCACAGATACGCAGTATTTT.

This clonotype was seen a handful of times. The chain uses TRBV6-5 and TRBJ1-2; D call uncertain. Germline V gives CDR1 MNHEY, CDR2 SVGAGI. This CDR3 contains 14 residues. V was cut by 4 bases and J by 5 bases, with 14 bases left in between. The CDR3 sequence: CASSSQGFQYGYTF. The CDR3 region has the DNA TGTGCCAGCAGTTCACAAGGTTTCCAGTATGGCTACACCTTC.